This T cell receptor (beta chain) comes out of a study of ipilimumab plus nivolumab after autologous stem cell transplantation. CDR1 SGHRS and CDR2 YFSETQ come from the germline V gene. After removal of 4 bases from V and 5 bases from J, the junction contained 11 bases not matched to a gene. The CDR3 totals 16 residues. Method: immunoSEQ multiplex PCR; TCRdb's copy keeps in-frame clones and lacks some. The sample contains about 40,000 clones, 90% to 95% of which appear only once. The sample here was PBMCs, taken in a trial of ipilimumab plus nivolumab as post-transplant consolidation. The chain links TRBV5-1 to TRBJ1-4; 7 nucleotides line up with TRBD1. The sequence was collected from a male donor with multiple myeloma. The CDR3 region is CASSVGTGTANEKLFF. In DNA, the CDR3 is TGCGCCAGCAGCGTTGGGACCGGGACAGCGAATGAAAAACTGTTTTTT.